These T cell receptor beta chains were read from a single sample in a study of technical replicates of blood from several donors. The data were produced by immunoSEQ multiplex PCR, yet TCRdb's version contains in-frame clones alone and is incomplete. The data contain about 100,000 clones, 95% of them singletons. The sample consisted of T cells isolated from PBMCs. The receptors originated from a human donor in good health. Each CDR3 is given with its conserved first and last residue.

j_call	cdr3_length	v_call	cdr3_aa
TRBJ1-1	15	TRBV19	CASSIAWGTDTEAFF
TRBJ2-3	17	TRBV12-5	CASGWVAGGPYTDTQYF
TRBJ1-1	14	TRBV25-1	CASGGDSPNTEAFF
NA	12	TRBV27	CASRASGYEQYF
TRBJ2-5	14	TRBV7-3	CASSLMRGSETQYF
TRBJ1-5	16	TRBV12-5	CASGWSRDRGHQPQHF
TRBJ1-3	14	TRBV11-2	CASSLVGSGNTIYF
TRBJ2-1	13	TRBV11-2	CASSLGRGNEQFF
TRBJ2-3	11	TRBV20-1	CSAPPADTQYF
TRBJ1-5	16	TRBV7-2	CASSSSGGRVNQPQHF
TRBJ1-2	15	TRBV11-2	CASSPLGQGAGGYTF
TRBJ1-2	12	TRBV29-1	CSSTGEDYGYTF
TRBJ2-6	17	TRBV11-2	CASSLDWQGTGANVLTF
TRBJ2-2	17	TRBV18	CASSPPFGLKNTGELFF
TRBJ1-1	13	TRBV30	CAWNREMNTEAFF
TRBJ1-2	13	TRBV2	CASRPGQIYGYTF
TRBJ1-2	14	TRBV7-9	CASSFGTAIYGYTF
TRBJ2-2	17	TRBV4-1	CASSQDPFRLAVGELFF
TRBJ1-2	14	TRBV5-4	CASSFQGNLDGYTF
TRBJ2-7	14	TRBV27	CASSLSGQSYEQYF
TRBJ2-7	11	TRBV5-1	CASTGGYEQYF
TRBJ2-5	15	TRBV13	CASSFRVEYQETQYF
TRBJ2-2	13	TRBV5-1	CASRLPGTGELFF
TRBJ1-2	13	TRBV5-1	CASSSGSYYGYTF
TRBJ1-1	15	TRBV16	CASSPDLGPYTEAFF
TRBJ1-4	17	TRBV5-1	CASSLVAGDGFSEKLFF
TRBJ2-1	15	TRBV10-1	CASSKGLDAYNEQFF
TRBJ2-7	15	TRBV5-4	CASSYYSGRADEQYF
TRBJ2-5	15	TRBV11-2	CASSLGSGYGETQYF
TRBJ2-7	16	TRBV13	CASSPWGRISSYEQYF
TRBJ1-2	13	TRBV5-1	CASSLGAGNGYTF
TRBJ1-1	15	TRBV18	CASSPPGGLGTEAFF
TRBJ1-1	14	TRBV9	CASSVAPRNTEAFF
TRBJ2-2	14	TRBV10-2	CASSLREKAGELFF
TRBJ2-6	19	TRBV4-1	CASSQGQGMLRSGANVLTF
TRBJ2-7	15	TRBV18	CASSPLRGDSYEQYF
TRBJ2-7	14	TRBV12-2	CASRLDGRFYEQYF